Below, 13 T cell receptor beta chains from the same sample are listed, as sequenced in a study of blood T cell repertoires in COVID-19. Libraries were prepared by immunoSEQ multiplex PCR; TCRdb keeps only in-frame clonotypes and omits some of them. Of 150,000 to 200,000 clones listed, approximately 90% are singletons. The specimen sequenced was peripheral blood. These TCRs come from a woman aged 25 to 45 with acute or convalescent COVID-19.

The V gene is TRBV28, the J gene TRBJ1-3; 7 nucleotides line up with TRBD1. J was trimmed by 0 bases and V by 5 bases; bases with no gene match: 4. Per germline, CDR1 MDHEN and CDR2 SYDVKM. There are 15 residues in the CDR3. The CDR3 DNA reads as TGTGCCAGCAGTCACCAGGGGGGCTCTGGAAACACCATATATTTT. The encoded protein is CASSHQGGSGNTIYF.

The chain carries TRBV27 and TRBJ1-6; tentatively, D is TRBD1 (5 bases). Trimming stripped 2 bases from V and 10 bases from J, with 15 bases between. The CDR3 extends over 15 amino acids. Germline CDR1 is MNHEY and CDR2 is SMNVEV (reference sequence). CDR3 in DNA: TGTGCCAGCAGTTTAAGGGCAGGGATAGGATCACCCCTCCACTTT. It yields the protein CASSLRAGIGSPLHF.

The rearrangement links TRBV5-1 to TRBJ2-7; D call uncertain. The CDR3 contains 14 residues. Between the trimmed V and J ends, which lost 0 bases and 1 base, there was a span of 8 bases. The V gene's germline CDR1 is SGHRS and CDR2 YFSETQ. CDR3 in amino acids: CASSLDYVSYEQYF. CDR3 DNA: TGCGCCAGCAGCTTGGATTATGTTTCCTACGAGCAGTACTTC. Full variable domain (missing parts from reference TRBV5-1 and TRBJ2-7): KAGVTQTPRYLIKTRGQQVTLSCSPISGHRSVSWYQQTPGQGLQFLFEYFSETQRNKGNFPGRFSGRQFSNSRSEMNVSTLELGDSALYLCASSLDYVSYEQYFGPGTRLTVT.

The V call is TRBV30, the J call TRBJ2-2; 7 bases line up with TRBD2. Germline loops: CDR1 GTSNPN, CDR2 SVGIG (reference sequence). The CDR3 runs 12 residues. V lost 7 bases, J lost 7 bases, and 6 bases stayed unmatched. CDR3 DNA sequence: TGTGCCTTATTCTGGGGGGGCGGGGAGCTGTTTTTT. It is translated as CALFWGGGELFF.

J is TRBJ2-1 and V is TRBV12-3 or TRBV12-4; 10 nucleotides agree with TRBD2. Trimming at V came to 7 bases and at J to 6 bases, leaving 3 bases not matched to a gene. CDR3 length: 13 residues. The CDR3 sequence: CASNEREGNEQFF. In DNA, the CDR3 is TGTGCCAGCAACGAGCGGGAGGGCAATGAGCAGTTCTTC.

The CDR3 DNA sequence: TGTGCCGGCACCATTCAGGGGGCTGCCTACGAGCAGTACTTC. Translating it yields CAGTIQGAAYEQYF. V gene TRBV21-1 combines with J gene TRBJ2-7; TRBD1 reflects the table's D call only, with no check against the DNA. TRBV21-1 is a listed pseudogene. The CDR3 is made up of 14 amino acids.

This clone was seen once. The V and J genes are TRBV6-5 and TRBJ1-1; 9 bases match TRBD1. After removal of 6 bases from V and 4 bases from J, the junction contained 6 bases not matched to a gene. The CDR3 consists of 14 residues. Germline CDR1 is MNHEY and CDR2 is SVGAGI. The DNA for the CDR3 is TGTGCCAGCAGCCCACAGGGGGCTGGCACTGAAGCTTTCTTT. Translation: CASSPQGAGTEAFF.

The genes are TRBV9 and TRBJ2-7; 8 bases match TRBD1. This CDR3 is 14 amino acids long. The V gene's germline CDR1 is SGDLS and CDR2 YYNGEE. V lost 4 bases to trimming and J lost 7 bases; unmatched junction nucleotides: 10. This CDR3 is CASSPGQAWGEQYF. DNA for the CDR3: TGTGCCAGCAGCCCGGGACAGGCCTGGGGAGAGCAGTACTTC.

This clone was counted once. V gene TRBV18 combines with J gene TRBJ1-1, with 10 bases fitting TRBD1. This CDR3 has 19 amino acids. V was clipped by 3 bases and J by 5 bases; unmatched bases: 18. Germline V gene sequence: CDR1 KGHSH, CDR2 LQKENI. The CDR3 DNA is TGTGCCAGCTCACCGATGACAGGGGGCTACCCTATCCTTGTTACTGAAGCTTTCTTT. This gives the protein CASSPMTGGYPILVTEAFF. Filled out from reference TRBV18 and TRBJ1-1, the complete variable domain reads NAGVMQNPRHLVRRRGQEARLRCSPMKGHSHVYWYRQLPEEGLKFMVYLQKENIIDESGMPKERFSAEFPKEGPSILRIQQVVRGDSAAYFCASSPMTGGYPILVTEAFFGQGTRLTVV.

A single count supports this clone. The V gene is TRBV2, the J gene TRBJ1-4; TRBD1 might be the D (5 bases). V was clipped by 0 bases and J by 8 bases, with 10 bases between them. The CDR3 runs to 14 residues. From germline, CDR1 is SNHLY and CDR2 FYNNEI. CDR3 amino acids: CASSEAGRGEKLFF. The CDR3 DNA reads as TGTGCCAGCAGTGAAGCGGGGAGGGGCGAAAAACTGTTTTTT.

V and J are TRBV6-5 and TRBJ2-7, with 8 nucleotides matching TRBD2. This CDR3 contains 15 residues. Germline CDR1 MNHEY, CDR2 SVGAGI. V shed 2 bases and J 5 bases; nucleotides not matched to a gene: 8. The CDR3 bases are TGTGCCAGCAGTTACGGCGGCGGGAGGTTCGACGAGCAGTACTTC. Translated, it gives CASSYGGGRFDEQYF.

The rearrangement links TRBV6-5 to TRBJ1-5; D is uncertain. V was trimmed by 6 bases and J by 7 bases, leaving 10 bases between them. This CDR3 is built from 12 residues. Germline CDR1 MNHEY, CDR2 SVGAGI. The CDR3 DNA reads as TGTGCCAGCAGCACCAGAGGCCAGCCCCAGCATTTT. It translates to CASSTRGQPQHF.

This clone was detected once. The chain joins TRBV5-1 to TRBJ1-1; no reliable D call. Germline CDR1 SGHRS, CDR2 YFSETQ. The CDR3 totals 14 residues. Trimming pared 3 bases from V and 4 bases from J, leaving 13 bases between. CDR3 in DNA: TGCGCCAGCAGCTCCCATGGCCGGGGCACTGAAGCTTTCTTT. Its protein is CASSSHGRGTEAFF. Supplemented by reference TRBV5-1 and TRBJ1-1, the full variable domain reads KAGVTQTPRYLIKTRGQQVTLSCSPISGHRSVSWYQQTPGQGLQFLFEYFSETQRNKGNFPGRFSGRQFSNSRSEMNVSTLELGDSALYLCASSSHGRGTEAFFGQGTRLTVV.